The present T cell receptor (beta chain) was sequenced within a study of cytomegalovirus exposure and HLA in healthy donors. Whole-study results and caveats: The tendency of first-cohort TCR clusters to co-occur in the 100 to 150 validation repertoires emerged from a later analysis. In vitro work confirmed that a few CMV-associated chains recognize CMV antigens.

As regards this clone: Its antigen is as yet unknown. One end of the junction is discordant with germline, which a read error may explain.

Looked up from germline, CDR1 is LGHNT and CDR2 is FRNRAP. This CDR3 comprises 14 residues. Measured with immunoSEQ multiplex PCR; TCRdb has only the in-frame clones, and not every one. Of under 140,000 clones listed, approximately 89% are singletons. The donors were part of the validation cohort, which consisted of more than 90 subjects and was separate from the first cohort of hundreds of subjects. Sequencing used PBMCs. The clonotype originates from a woman aged 18-29 years in good health and CMV-seronegative. The chain combines TRBV12-5 with TRBJ1-1; 7 bases fit TRBD1. The chain's CDR3 is CASGLSTGNAEAFF. DNA of the CDR3: TGTGCTAGTGGTTTGTCGACAGGGAACGCTGAAGCTTTCTTT.